A single sample is the source of the 30 T cell receptor beta chains below, sequenced in a study of T cells after yellow fever vaccination. From the 5' RACE reads, TCRdb called clonotypes with MiXCR, one entry per CDR3 protein. The sample has hundreds of thousands of distinct CDR3 sequences, 13% seen once; the top ten hold 11% to 15%. The sample here was PBMCs, taken on the day of the yellow fever booster vaccination. The receptor set was obtained from a young man who received the YFV17D yellow fever vaccine.

J is TRBJ2-7 and V is TRBV6-1; TRBD1 aligns across 9 bases. Germline lookup yields CDR1 MNHNS and CDR2 SASEGT. The V gene end was trimmed by 0 bases and the J gene end by 9 bases; junction bases not matched to a gene: 9. The CDR3 loop spans 15 amino acids. The CDR3 sequence is CASSEATGTGYVQYF. In DNA, the CDR3 is TGTGCCAGCAGTGAAGCGACCGGGACAGGGTATGTGCAGTACTTC.

This clonotype was seen only a few times. V is TRBV20-1 and J is TRBJ2-5; D might be TRBD1 (6 bases). This CDR3 has 14 residues. Germline lookup yields CDR1 DFQATT and CDR2 SNEGSKA (reference sequence). The germline V and J ends were trimmed by 0 bases and 5 bases, with 13 bases remaining between them. The CDR3 region has the DNA TGCAGTGCTAGAGAACCTACAGGGCTGGAGACCCAGTACTTC. The encoded protein is CSAREPTGLETQYF.

This clonotype came up a few times. V is TRBV30 and J is TRBJ2-1; TRBD2 matches at 9 bases. The CDR3 runs to 14 residues. J gave up 9 bases and V 0 bases, and 6 bases lay outside the gene matches. Per the germline V gene, CDR1 is GTSNPN and CDR2 is SVGIG (reference sequence). The CDR3 DNA reads as TGTGCCTGGAGTGTACTAGGAGCGGGGGGTGAGCAGTTCTTC. Residues: CAWSVLGAGGEQFF.

This clonotype was recorded many times. The chain employs TRBV7-9 and TRBJ2-1; D is unclear. CDR1 is SEHNR and CDR2 is FQNEAQ in the germline V gene (reference sequence). Trimming stripped 4 bases from V and 8 bases from J, with 15 bases between. This CDR3 has 14 residues. The CDR3, as DNA: TGTGCCAGCAGCTCAGCCCTAATGAGCGATGAGCAGTTCTTC. It yields the protein CASSSALMSDEQFF.

The CDR3 coding sequence is TGTGCCAGCAGCTCAAGGCTTGGGGTCGGCCGTGTTACCGAGCAGTACTTC. This sequence encodes CASSSRLGVGRVTEQYF. The gene calls are TRBV7-9 and TRBJ2-7; D not resolved. CDR3 length equals 17 residues. CDR1 is SEHNR and CDR2 is FQNEAQ in the germline V gene (reference sequence). The germline V and J ends were trimmed by 4 bases and 6 bases, with 25 bases remaining between them.

This clonotype turned up a few times. V and J are TRBV6-5 and TRBJ2-1, with TRBD2 as a possible D gene (6 bases). The CDR3 extends over 14 amino acids. From germline, CDR1 is MNHEY and CDR2 SVGAGI. V lost 2 bases and J lost 6, with 11 bases in between. The chain's CDR3 is CASSYRGGSNEQFF. CDR3 nucleotides: TGTGCCAGCAGTTACCGAGGAGGGAGCAATGAGCAGTTCTTC.

This clonotype was observed at least ten times. The chain recombines TRBV20-1 with TRBJ2-7, with D hard to call. The CDR3 sequence is 14 residues long. V was cut by 2 bases and J by 5 bases, with 16 bases left in between. CDR1 is DFQATT, CDR2 SNEGSKA, per germline (reference sequence). The CDR3 spells CSARSEFWSNEQYF. Written as DNA, the CDR3 is TGCAGTGCTAGATCAGAATTCTGGAGCAACGAGCAGTACTTC.

A few counts support this clonotype. The V gene is TRBV20-1, the J gene TRBJ2-7; the match to TRBD2 covers 12 bases. V trimming: 5 bases; J trimming: 0 bases; junction bases outside the gene matches: 5. Germline values: CDR1 DFQATT, CDR2 SNEGSKA (reference sequence). The CDR3 covers 15 residues. CDR3 DNA sequence: TGCAGTGCTCCCTCGACTAGCGGGAGCTCCTACGAGCAGTACTTC. Translating gives CSAPSTSGSSYEQYF.

This clonotype was observed a handful of times. J is TRBJ2-3 and V is TRBV5-1; weak D call: TRBD2 (7 bases). Trimming shortened V by 4 bases and J by 5 bases, and 26 bases separated the two germline ends. The CDR3 covers 18 residues. Per the germline V gene, CDR1 is SGHRS and CDR2 is YFSETQ. The CDR3 sequence is CASSHEPRGGLLRDTQYF. CDR3 coding DNA: TGCGCCAGCAGCCATGAGCCTAGGGGGGGCCTCTTGAGAGATACGCAGTATTTT.

The table lists this clonotype with a few counts. The gene calls are TRBV18 and TRBJ1-1; possible D gene TRBD1, 5 bases. Per the germline V gene, CDR1 is KGHSH and CDR2 is LQKENI. The CDR3 is 13 amino acids. V was pared by 7 bases and J by 7 bases, with 16 bases between. As DNA, the CDR3 is TGTGCCAGCTTACGAGGGGCAGGAGTTGAAGCTTTCTTT. It encodes CASLRGAGVEAFF.

This clonotype was counted between two and nine times. The rearrangement uses TRBV10-3 and TRBJ2-1; a possible D gene is TRBD2 (6 bases). The V end was cut by 10 bases, the J end by 7 bases, with 17 bases between. The germline V gene has CDR1 ENHRY and CDR2 SYGVKD. The length of the CDR3 is 13 residues. The CDR3 nucleotides read TGTGCCACCCGTCCGGAGGGCGAAAATGAGCAGTTCTTC. Translation: CATRPEGENEQFF.

The rearrangement uses TRBV7-2 and TRBJ2-5; tentative D call: TRBD2 (5 bases). The V gene lost 4 bases and the J gene lost 7 bases, with 16 bases spanning the gap. Germline CDR1 is SGHTA and CDR2 is FQGNSA. CDR3 length: 14 amino acids. This CDR3 is CASSSSTVEGTQYF. The DNA for the CDR3 is TGTGCCAGCAGCTCCTCGACGGTCGAGGGGACCCAGTACTTC.

This clonotype was detected many times. One end of the junction is discordant with germline, which a read error may explain. J is TRBJ2-7 and V is TRBV4-3; 11 bases line up with TRBD1. This CDR3 comprises 16 residues. CDR1 and CDR2 from the germline V gene are LGHNA and YSLEER. CDR3 nucleotides: TGTGCCAGCAGCCAAGATTTGGGACAGGGGGCCTACGAGCAGTACTTC. Translating it yields CASSQDLGQGAYEQYF.

This clonotype was counted only a few times. The V call is TRBV29-1, the J call TRBJ1-2; TRBD1 matches 12 bases. Per germline, CDR1 SQVTM and CDR2 ANQGSEA. The CDR3 has 13 amino acids. With V trimmed by 7 bases and J by 6 bases, 6 bases remained unmatched. In nucleotides, the CDR3 is TGCAGCGATAGGGGACAGGGGGCGCATGGCTACACCTTC. Its protein product is CSDRGQGAHGYTF.

The V and J genes are TRBV20-1 and TRBJ2-1; D not certain. Deletions cut 4 bases from V and 6 bases from J, with 10 bases between. The CDR3 runs 12 residues. Germline V gives CDR1 DFQATT, CDR2 SNEGSKA (reference sequence). The CDR3 sequence: CSATRFTNEQFF. For the CDR3, the DNA is TGCAGTGCTACACGATTTACCAATGAGCAGTTCTTC.

This clonotype was detected only a few times. The rearrangement uses TRBV7-2 and TRBJ2-5; D may be TRBD1 or TRBD2 (6 bases each). This CDR3 spans 13 amino acids. The V and J ends lost 5 bases and 5 bases respectively, with 12 bases between them. CDR1 and CDR2 (germline): SGHTA, FQGNSA. The CDR3 nucleotides are TGTGCCAGCAGCAGGGGGGTTTGGGAGACCCAGTACTTC. As protein: CASSRGVWETQYF.

The J gene is TRBJ2-1, the V gene TRBV10-3; 9 nucleotides line up with TRBD1. The CDR3 runs to 13 residues. J gave up 11 bases and V 10 bases, and 12 bases lay outside the gene matches. Germline assignment: CDR1 ENHRY and CDR2 SYGVKD. CDR3 sequence reads: CATHEGQGKKQFF. The CDR3 bases are TGTGCCACCCACGAGGGACAGGGAAAAAAGCAGTTCTTC.

This clonotype was seen only a few times. The chain couples TRBV5-1 to TRBJ2-3, with D tentatively TRBD2 (6 bases). The CDR3 contains 14 residues. Germline V gives CDR1 SGHRS, CDR2 YFSETQ. Trimming removed 2 bases from V and 0 bases from J, with 7 bases in between. CDR3 residues: CASSFAGSTDTQYF. The CDR3 DNA reads TGCGCCAGCAGCTTTGCGGGGAGCACAGATACGCAGTATTTT.

This clonotype was found a few times. The chain links TRBV7-2 to TRBJ2-3; D possibly corresponds to TRBD1 (6 bases). CDR3 length: 15 amino acids. Per the germline V gene, CDR1 is SGHTA and CDR2 is FQGNSA. Deletions cut 1 base from V and 1 base from J, with 9 bases between. CDR3 amino acids: CASSLVGARTDTQYF. The CDR3 bases are TGTGCCAGCAGCTTAGTGGGGGCCCGCACAGATACGCAGTATTTT.

This clonotype was seen a few times. This rearrangement joins TRBV11-2 to TRBJ2-3; 14 bases are a match to TRBD2. The CDR3 extends over 18 amino acids. CDR1 and CDR2 (germline): SGHAT, FQNNGV. Losses at the gene ends were 5 bases for V and 4 bases for J; bases not matched to a gene: 11. The CDR3 region is CASSLGTSGRTGSDTQYF. The CDR3 DNA reads TGTGCCAGCAGCCTAGGGACTAGCGGGAGAACGGGGTCAGATACGCAGTATTTT.

The gene calls are TRBV12-3 or TRBV12-4 and TRBJ2-2; tentatively, D is TRBD1 (5 bases). The V gene lost 7 bases and the J gene lost 5 bases, with 11 bases spanning the gap. CDR3 size: 13 residues. CDR3 amino acids: CASTATETGELFF. CDR3 nucleotide sequence: TGTGCCAGCACCGCGACAGAGACCGGGGAGCTGTTTTTT.

V gene TRBV6-1 combines with J gene TRBJ2-5; TRBD2 aligns across 9 bases. The CDR3 contains 18 residues. V trimming: 7 bases; J trimming: 5 bases; junction bases outside the gene matches: 20. Germline loops: CDR1 MNHNS, CDR2 SASEGT. In DNA, the CDR3 is TGTGCCAGCACCGAAGGAAAATTTGGGGCGGGAGGGCCCGAGACCCAGTACTTC. Translation gives CASTEGKFGAGGPETQYF.

The rearrangement uses TRBV6-5 and TRBJ1-2; D is unresolved. Between the trimmed V and J ends, which lost 0 bases and 0 bases, there was a span of 8 bases. This CDR3 contains 15 residues. The germline V gene encodes CDR1 MNHEY and CDR2 SVGAGI. CDR3 DNA sequence: TGTGCCAGCAGTTACTCCCCTGAACCTAACTATGGCTACACCTTC. The encoded protein is CASSYSPEPNYGYTF.

The V and J genes are TRBV12-3 or TRBV12-4 and TRBJ2-7; 10 bases line up with TRBD1. The CDR3 covers 14 residues. The J segment lost 2 bases and the V segment lost 8 bases, leaving 6 bases of the junction unmatched. CDR3 in DNA: TGTGCCAGCTCAGAGACAGGGGGCCCCTACGAGCAGTACTTC. This encodes CASSETGGPYEQYF.

This clonotype has just a few counts. The chain recombines TRBV7-3 with TRBJ2-3; 9 bases fit TRBD1. CDR1 is SGHTA and CDR2 is FQGTGA in the germline V gene. V lost 6 bases, J lost 5 bases, and 12 bases stayed unmatched. The CDR3 totals 16 residues. CDR3 sequence: CASSPTGGSRGDTQYF. The CDR3 region has the DNA TGTGCCAGCAGTCCTACAGGGGGCAGCAGGGGAGATACGCAGTATTTT.

The chain uses TRBV7-2 and TRBJ1-6; D gene ambiguous. The CDR3 loop spans 16 amino acids. Germline CDR1 is SGHTA and CDR2 is FQGNSA. Between the trimmed V and J ends, which lost 5 bases and 6 bases, there was a span of 17 bases. The CDR3 sequence is CASSPRGVQSNSPLHF. The CDR3 region has the DNA TGTGCCAGCAGCCCGCGCGGGGTCCAAAGTAATTCACCCCTCCACTTT. The full variable domain, rest sourced from reference TRBV7-2 and TRBJ1-6, is GAGVSQSPSNKVTEKGKDVELRCDPISGHTALYWYRQSLGQGLEFLIYFQGNSAPDKSGLPSDRFSAERTGGSVSTLTIQRTQQEDSAVYLCASSPRGVQSNSPLHFGNGTRLTVT.

This clonotype was seen a few times. J is TRBJ2-7 and V is TRBV20-1; 10 nucleotides match TRBD1. Per the germline V gene, CDR1 is DFQATT and CDR2 is SNEGSKA (reference sequence). V lost 6 bases to trimming and J lost 7 bases; unmatched junction nucleotides: 12. The CDR3 is 14 residues long. CDR3 sequence (DNA): TGCAGTGCCAATCCGGGACAGGGGACTAGGGAGCAGTACTTC. Its translation is CSANPGQGTREQYF.

This sequence joins TRBV5-1 and TRBJ1-1, with D possibly matching TRBD1 (6 bases). Germline CDR1 is SGHRS and CDR2 is YFSETQ. The CDR3 extends over 17 amino acids. The V gene lost 4 bases and the J gene lost 0 bases, with 19 bases spanning the gap. CDR3 loop: CASSPRGTELVNTEAFF. The DNA of the CDR3 is TGCGCCAGCAGCCCGAGGGGGACCGAACTAGTGAACACTGAAGCTTTCTTT.

Many counts were recorded for this clonotype. The chain has TRBV5-1 and TRBJ2-3; D perhaps matches TRBD1 (5 bases). Trimming left V 0 bases short and J 7 bases short, with 9 bases between. The germline gives CDR1 SGHRS, CDR2 YFSETQ. CDR3 length: 13 amino acids. Written as DNA, the CDR3 is TGCGCCAGCAGCTTGGGGGGCGAGAATACGCAGTATTTT. It translates to CASSLGGENTQYF.

This clonotype appeared many times. This rearrangement joins TRBV9 to TRBJ2-1; 11 bases agree with TRBD1. CDR3 length equals 12 residues. V was clipped by 4 bases and J by 15 bases; unmatched bases: 6. Germline V gene sequence: CDR1 SGDLS, CDR2 YYNGEE. CDR3 amino acids: CASSPRTGGLFF. The DNA of the CDR3 is TGTGCCAGCAGCCCGCGGACAGGGGGCTTGTTCTTC.